Each of the 30 T cell receptor beta chains below was sequenced from the same sample in a study of blood T cell repertoires in COVID-19. Data came from immunoSEQ multiplex PCR; TCRdb stores just in-frame clones and leaves some out. The sample has roughly 73,000 clones, more than 85% seen once. The sequenced material came from peripheral blood. The source is a man between 70 and 80 years old with active COVID-19.

This chain connects TRBV3-1 (or the pseudogene TRBV3-2) to TRBJ2-7, with D possibly TRBD2 on 6 matching bases. CDR1 is LGHDT, CDR2 YNNKEL, per germline (reference sequence). The germline V and J ends were trimmed by 2 bases and 4 bases, with 12 bases remaining between them. CDR3 size: 14 residues. The CDR3 is CASSQTAGRYEQYF. CDR3 bases: TGTGCCAGCAGCCAAACGGCAGGGAGGTACGAGCAGTACTTC.

The chain employs TRBV5-1 and TRBJ2-5, with TRBD1 matching over 8 bases. There are 16 residues in the CDR3. Germline CDR1 reads SGHRS; CDR2 reads YFSETQ. The V gene end was trimmed by 0 bases and the J gene end by 1 base; junction bases not matched to a gene: 5. CDR3 in DNA: TGCGCCAGCAGCTTGGGGACAGGGACCACCCAAGAGACCCAGTACTTC. Amino acids: CASSLGTGTTQETQYF.

The chain uses TRBV5-1 and TRBJ1-4; 9 bases agree with TRBD1. The germline gives CDR1 SGHRS, CDR2 YFSETQ. V dropped 0 bases and J dropped 8; count of bases not matched to a gene: 5. The CDR3 spans 15 residues. CDR3 nucleotides: TGCGCCAGCAGCTTGGGGGACAGGGACTGGGAAAAACTGTTTTTT. Residues: CASSLGDRDWEKLFF.

This clone was observed a handful of times. This chain joins TRBV11-2 and TRBJ2-3, with TRBD2 as a possible D gene (6 bases). The V gene lost 5 bases and the J gene lost 1 base, with 13 bases spanning the gap. Germline CDR1 and CDR2: SGHAT and FQNNGV. This CDR3 spans 15 amino acids. CDR3 DNA sequence: TGTGCCAGCAGCCGAAGCGGAGGGGGCACAGATACGCAGTATTTT. Amino acid sequence: CASSRSGGGTDTQYF.

This rearrangement joins TRBV7-9 to TRBJ2-1; perhaps TRBD2 as D (5 bases). The germline V gene has CDR1 SEHNR and CDR2 FQNEAQ (reference sequence). The CDR3 totals 13 residues. Trimming removed 4 bases at V and 2 bases at J, with 6 bases between. The CDR3 loop is CASSSGTYNEQFF. The CDR3 DNA reads TGTGCCAGCAGCTCCGGGACCTACAATGAGCAGTTCTTC. The entire variable domain, with the rest obtained from reference TRBV7-9 and TRBJ2-1, is as follows: DTGVSQNPRHKITKRGQNVTFRCDPISEHNRLYWYRQTLGQGPEFLTYFQNEAQLEKSRLLSDRFSAERPKGSFSTLEIQRTEQGDSAMYLCASSSGTYNEQFFGPGTRLTVL.

The chain has TRBV6-2 or TRBV6-3 and TRBJ2-7; the match to TRBD2 covers 13 bases. The CDR3 is 19 residues long. Trimming removed 0 bases from V and 4 bases from J; junction bases left unmatched: 12. In germline, CDR1 is MNHEY, CDR2 SVGEGT. The CDR3 loop is CASSYSYSALAGGRYEQYF. The DNA for the CDR3 is TGTGCCAGCAGTTACTCGTACTCGGCACTAGCGGGAGGGCGGTACGAGCAGTACTTC.

The chain uses TRBV7-2 and TRBJ1-5; perhaps TRBD1 as D (6 bases). The CDR3 extends over 15 amino acids. The ends were cut back, 5 bases at V and 2 bases at J, with 13 bases in the middle. Germline V gene sequence: CDR1 SGHTA, CDR2 FQGNSA. CDR3 sequence: CASSQGGRGNQPQHF. The CDR3, as DNA: TGTGCCAGCAGCCAAGGGGGTCGGGGCAATCAGCCCCAGCATTTT.

The V call is TRBV12-5, the J call TRBJ1-1; D not certain. This CDR3 spans 14 amino acids. The germline gives CDR1 LGHNT, CDR2 FRNRAP. The V and J ends lost 6 bases and 0 bases respectively, with 11 bases between them. The CDR3 spells CASGPEGMNTEAFF. CDR3 DNA sequence: TGTGCTAGTGGCCCCGAGGGCATGAACACTGAAGCTTTCTTT.

The chain uses TRBV29-1 and TRBJ2-2, with 9 nucleotides matching TRBD2. V shed 4 bases and J 6 bases; nucleotides not matched to a gene: 15. Germline CDR1 SQVTM, CDR2 ANQGSEA. The CDR3 contains 17 residues. CDR3: CSVVAPMAGGPPGELFF. The CDR3 region has the DNA TGCAGCGTTGTGGCCCCCATGGCGGGAGGGCCCCCCGGGGAGCTGTTTTTT.

The CDR3 loop is CAWRAPFWSSTNEKLFF. The CDR3 DNA sequence: TGTGCCTGGAGGGCCCCTTTTTGGAGTTCAACTAATGAAAAACTGTTTTTT. The chain links TRBV30 to TRBJ1-4; D is unresolved. CDR3 length: 17 amino acids. The germline V gene encodes CDR1 GTSNPN and CDR2 SVGIG (reference sequence). Trimming stripped 3 bases from V and 0 bases from J, with 17 bases between.

The J gene is TRBJ1-2, the V gene TRBV7-9, with D possibly being TRBD1 (6 bases). Deletions cut 1 base from V and 11 bases from J, with 11 bases between. Germline V lookup: CDR1 SEHNR, CDR2 FQNEAQ (reference sequence). The CDR3 consists of 12 residues. CDR3 amino acids: CASSLEGGPYTF. The CDR3 DNA is TGTGCCAGCAGCTTAGAGGGGGGGCCGTACACCTTC.

The chain links TRBV3-1 (or the pseudogene TRBV3-2) to TRBJ2-7; 12 bases agree with TRBD2. The J segment lost 7 bases and the V segment lost 0 bases, leaving 4 bases of the junction unmatched. Germline V gene lookup returns CDR1 LGHDT and CDR2 YNNKEL (reference sequence). The CDR3 has 15 residues. CDR3 loop: CASSQEASGRGEQYF. The CDR3 DNA reads as TGTGCCAGCAGCCAAGAGGCTAGCGGGAGGGGGGAGCAGTACTTC.

The V and J genes are TRBV19 and TRBJ2-1; 8 nucleotides line up with TRBD2. The CDR3 is 15 amino acids. CDR1 and CDR2 (germline): LNHDA, SQIVND (reference sequence). With 8 bases clipped from V and 7 bases from J, the junction kept 13 bases outside the gene matches. This chain's CDR3 is CASCSLAGGGNEQFF. The DNA of the CDR3 is TGTGCCAGTTGTTCATTGGCGGGAGGAGGGAATGAGCAGTTCTTC. The entire variable domain, with the rest obtained from reference TRBV19 and TRBJ2-1, is as follows: DGGITQSPKYLFRKEGQNVTLSCEQNLNHDAMYWYRQDPGQGLRLIYYSQIVNDFQKGDIAEGYSVSREKKESFPLTVTSAQKNPTAFYLCASCSLAGGGNEQFFGPGTRLTVL.

The V and J genes are TRBV29-1 and TRBJ1-1; D uncertain. CDR3 length equals 14 residues. The germline V gene encodes CDR1 SQVTM and CDR2 ANQGSEA. Deletions cut 0 bases from V and 3 bases from J, with 11 bases between. The CDR3 bases are TGCAGCGTTGAAGACGGCCACGGGGACACTGAAGCTTTCTTT. It is translated as CSVEDGHGDTEAFF.

This rearrangement joins TRBV7-9 to TRBJ2-7; a weak D match, TRBD2 (6 bases). V was clipped by 4 bases and J by 3 bases, with 7 bases between them. Germline V gene sequence: CDR1 SEHNR, CDR2 FQNEAQ (reference sequence). This CDR3 is built from 12 residues. CDR3 DNA: TGTGCCAGCAGCTGGAGGGGCTACGAGCAGTACTTC. This encodes CASSWRGYEQYF.

The rearrangement uses TRBV30 and TRBJ1-5; 9 bases align to TRBD1. With V trimmed by 3 bases and J by 6 bases, 6 bases remained unmatched. This CDR3 is built from 14 residues. Germline V CDR1 and CDR2: GTSNPN, SVGIG (reference sequence). CDR3 coding DNA: TGTGCCTGGAGCGACGGGACAGGGAGTCAGCCCCAGCATTTT. Its translation is CAWSDGTGSQPQHF.

CDR3 amino acids: CASSLVGGTVSGGYTF. Here the CDR3 DNA reads TGTGCCAGCAGCTTAGTTGGTGGGACAGTTTCGGGCGGCTACACCTTC. V usage is TRBV7-8 and J usage is TRBJ1-2, with 7 bases aligning to TRBD1. The CDR3 loop spans 16 amino acids. The germline V gene encodes CDR1 SGHVS and CDR2 FQNEAQ. Losses at the gene ends were 1 base for V and 8 bases for J; bases not matched to a gene: 13. The full variable domain, completed using reference TRBV7-8 and TRBJ1-2, is GAGVSQSPRYKVAKRGQDVALRCDPISGHVSLFWYQQALGQGPEFLTYFQNEAQLDKSGLPSDRFFAERPEGSVSTLKIQRTQQEDSAVYLCASSLVGGTVSGGYTFGSGTRLTVV.

The chain links TRBV5-5 to TRBJ2-3, with TRBD2 identical over 8 bases. The CDR3 loop spans 16 amino acids. CDR1 is SGHKS, CDR2 YYEKEE, per germline (reference sequence). Unmatched junction bases numbered 7, after V lost 0 bases and J lost 4 bases. This CDR3 is CASSLGGLGVADTQYF. The CDR3, as DNA: TGTGCCAGCAGCTTGGGGGGACTAGGAGTCGCAGATACGCAGTATTTT.

The V and J genes are TRBV5-4 and TRBJ2-4, with D maybe TRBD1 (6 bases). CDR3 length: 14 amino acids. Germline V gene data show CDR1 as SGHNT and CDR2 as YYREEE (reference sequence). Trimming left V 1 base short and J 11 bases short, with 16 bases between. CDR3 coding DNA: TGTGCCAGCAGCTTGTTGGGGGCTACCAACCTTCAGTACTTC. The encoded protein is CASSLLGATNLQYF.

The rearrangement joins TRBV20-1 to TRBJ1-1; 8 positions agree with TRBD1. J lost 0 bases, V lost 3 bases, and 9 bases had no gene match. Germline loops: CDR1 DFQATT, CDR2 SNEGSKA (reference sequence). The CDR3 is 16 amino acids. The CDR3 region is CSASMRTGSMNTEAFF. For the CDR3, the DNA is TGCAGTGCTAGTATGCGGACAGGGTCAATGAACACTGAAGCTTTCTTT.

The chain uses TRBV27 and TRBJ2-1; 7 bases are a match to TRBD2. The CDR3 contains 14 residues. Germline-derived CDR1 and CDR2 are MNHEY and SMNVEV (reference sequence). V lost 7 bases, J lost 8 bases, and 11 bases stayed unmatched. The DNA of the CDR3 is TGTGCCAGCACCTTCTGGGCTAGCGGTGATGAGCAGTTCTTC. This gives the protein CASTFWASGDEQFF.

This chain joins TRBV11-3 and TRBJ2-5; tentatively, D is TRBD2 (6 bases). The V gene lost 1 base and the J gene lost 2 bases, with 14 bases spanning the gap. CDR1 SGHNT and CDR2 YENEEA come from the germline V gene. The CDR3 runs to 16 residues. The CDR3 sequence is CASSLAPWGRQETQYF. The CDR3 DNA sequence: TGTGCCAGCAGCTTAGCCCCCTGGGGGAGGCAAGAGACCCAGTACTTC. The full variable domain, rest sourced from reference TRBV11-3 and TRBJ2-5, is EAGVVQSPRYKIIEKKQPVAFWCNPISGHNTLYWYLQNLGQGPELLIRYENEEAVDDSQLPKDRFSAERLKGVDSTLKIQPAELGDSAVYLCASSLAPWGRQETQYFGPGTRLLVL.

The chain carries TRBV18 and TRBJ2-1; D perhaps matches TRBD1 (7 bases). The CDR3 consists of 17 residues. Germline lookup yields CDR1 KGHSH and CDR2 LQKENI. Trimming shortened V by 1 base and J by 0 bases, and 13 bases separated the two germline ends. The CDR3 nucleotides are TGTGCCAGCTCACCACAACCCAGGGGGGACTCCTACAATGAGCAGTTCTTC. It encodes CASSPQPRGDSYNEQFF.

The rearrangement joins TRBV7-2 to TRBJ2-7, with a possible D match to TRBD1 (5 bases). There are 14 residues in the CDR3. Trimming stripped 1 base from V and 2 bases from J, with 9 bases between. Germline CDR1 SGHTA, CDR2 FQGNSA. CDR3 loop: CASSLGGSAYEQYF. The DNA for the CDR3 is TGTGCCAGCAGCTTAGGGGGCAGTGCCTACGAGCAGTACTTC.

This clone was found once. For the CDR3, the DNA is TGTGCCAGCAGCCAAGATCATTTAAACGTTGGCGGCCACTACGAGCAGTACTTC. This translates into CASSQDHLNVGGHYEQYF. This chain joins TRBV4-2 and TRBJ2-7; D is unresolved. Germline V gene sequence: CDR1 LGHNA, CDR2 YNFKEQ. The CDR3 loop spans 18 amino acids. V gave up 0 bases and J gave up 3 bases, with 21 bases separating them.

The CDR3 loop is CASSPTGGGGNEKLFF. The CDR3 coding sequence is TGTGCCAGCAGCCCAACAGGGGGGGGAGGTAATGAAAAACTGTTTTTT. The chain employs TRBV28 and TRBJ1-4; the match to TRBD1 covers 8 bases. Germline assignment: CDR1 MDHEN and CDR2 SYDVKM. The CDR3 has 16 amino acids. With 6 bases clipped from V and 4 bases from J, the junction kept 10 bases outside the gene matches.

V gene TRBV21-1 combines with J gene TRBJ2-1; the table's D call, TRBD2, was not checked against the DNA. TRBV21-1 is designated a pseudogene. The CDR3 sequence is 14 residues long. The CDR3 loop is CARPAGADYNEQFF. The CDR3 region has the DNA TGTGCCAGACCCGCGGGGGCGGATTACAATGAGCAGTTCTTC.

J is TRBJ2-2 and V is TRBV7-9; 7 bases align to TRBD1. The V and J ends lost 5 bases and 4 bases, in that order; junction bases with no gene match: 16. The germline gives CDR1 SEHNR, CDR2 FQNEAQ (reference sequence). The CDR3 contains 18 residues. In DNA form, the CDR3 reads TGTGCCAGCAGCCCCCCCGGGCAGGGGGTTCACGGCACCGGGGAGCTGTTTTTT. It codes for CASSPPGQGVHGTGELFF.

The chain employs TRBV7-2 and TRBJ1-4; 9 positions match TRBD1. The germline V gene encodes CDR1 SGHTA and CDR2 FQGNSA. Unmatched junction bases numbered 4, after V lost 1 base and J lost 7 bases. The length of the CDR3 is 15 residues. The CDR3 here is CASSLDRGRGEKLFF. The CDR3 nucleotides are TGTGCCAGCAGCTTAGACAGGGGGCGGGGTGAAAAACTGTTTTTT. Together with reference TRBV7-2 and TRBJ1-4, the CDR3 gives the full variable domain: GAGVSQSPSNKVTEKGKDVELRCDPISGHTALYWYRQSLGQGLEFLIYFQGNSAPDKSGLPSDRFSAERTGGSVSTLTIQRTQQEDSAVYLCASSLDRGRGEKLFFGSGTQLSVL.

The chain links TRBV30 to TRBJ2-4; D is uncertain. In germline, CDR1 is GTSNPN, CDR2 SVGIG (reference sequence). Trimming cost V 1 base and J 7 bases, with 8 bases left between them. The CDR3 totals 12 residues. The CDR3 DNA is TGTGCCTGGAGTGACGCGAGGAACATTCAGTACTTC. This encodes CAWSDARNIQYF.